Listed here are 18 T cell receptor beta chains from one sample, sequenced in a study of shared clonotypes between healthy human individuals. Produced via immunoSEQ multiplex PCR; TCRdb's table is partial and in-frame only. The table records 600,000 to 700,000 clones, around three quarters of them present only once. The sample consisted of memory CD4+ T cells sorted from blood. Subset given: CD45RA-negative fraction. These receptors were obtained from a woman aged 30 to 39 in good health.

The chain uses TRBV2 and TRBJ1-1; D is undetermined. The CDR3 is made up of 14 amino acids. The germline gives CDR1 SNHLY, CDR2 FYNNEI. With 0 bases removed from V and 9 bases from J, the gap between germline ends came to 14 bases. CDR3 DNA: TGTGCCAGCAGTGAAGCGCTTCGAAGGGCCAAAGCTTTCTTT. It encodes CASSEALRRAKAFF. Drawing the rest from reference TRBV2 and TRBJ1-1, the complete variable domain is EPEVTQTPSHQVTQMGQEVILRCVPISNHLYFYWYRQILGQKVEFLVSFYNNEISEKSEIFDDQFSVERPDGSNFTLKIRSTKLEDSAMYFCASSEALRRAKAFFGQGTRLTVV.

This clone was observed a few times. The gene calls are TRBV7-6 and TRBJ2-2, with D tentatively TRBD1 (6 bases). Germline CDR1 reads SGHVS; CDR2 reads FNYEAQ. V lost 1 base and J lost 7, with 13 bases in between. CDR3 length: 15 amino acids. Here the CDR3 DNA reads TGTGCCAGCAGCTTAGGCCAGGGGATTTTCGGGGAGCTGTTTTTT. Protein product: CASSLGQGIFGELFF.

The V call is TRBV9, the J call TRBJ2-6; D gene unclear. V was trimmed by 2 bases and J by 0 bases, leaving 6 bases between them. The CDR3 has 15 amino acids. Per germline, CDR1 SGDLS and CDR2 YYNGEE. This chain's CDR3 is CASSVSPSGANVLTF. The CDR3 coding sequence is TGTGCCAGCAGCGTGTCTCCCTCTGGGGCCAACGTCCTGACTTTC.

This chain connects TRBV7-9 to TRBJ1-5; D gene ambiguous. Germline assignment: CDR1 SEHNR and CDR2 FQNEAQ (reference sequence). The CDR3 extends over 13 amino acids. The V and J ends lost 1 base and 6 bases respectively, with 7 bases between them. CDR3 DNA sequence: TGTGCCAGCAGCTTAGATCCGACTCAGCCCCAGCATTTT. This encodes CASSLDPTQPQHF.

The chain combines TRBV10-3 with TRBJ2-7; TRBD1 matches at 8 bases. Unmatched junction bases numbered 5, after V lost 7 bases and J lost 3 bases. The germline CDR1 and CDR2 sequences are ENHRY and SYGVKD. The CDR3 is 13 residues long. The CDR3 nucleotides are TGTGCCATCAAGACCGGACAGGGCTACGAGCAGTACTTC. This gives the protein CAIKTGQGYEQYF.

This chain uses TRBV7-6 with TRBJ2-5; no clear D gene. The V end was cut by 1 base, the J end by 1 base, with 7 bases between. Germline CDR1 reads SGHVS; CDR2 reads FNYEAQ. The length of the CDR3 is 14 residues. This CDR3 reads CASSLGASQETQYF. For the CDR3, the DNA is TGTGCCAGCAGCTTAGGGGCGAGCCAAGAGACCCAGTACTTC.

The rearrangement uses TRBV2 and TRBJ1-4; weak D call: TRBD1 (5 bases). CDR3 size: 15 residues. V was pared by 6 bases and J by 3 bases, with 14 bases between. The germline CDR1 and CDR2 sequences are SNHLY and FYNNEI. Written as DNA, the CDR3 is TGTGCCAGCAGGGTTGACGGGGCCTCTAATGAAAAACTGTTTTTT. It translates to CASRVDGASNEKLFF.

This chain connects TRBV19 to TRBJ2-5; possibly TRBD1 or TRBD2 for D (6 bases each). The CDR3 runs 14 residues. The V gene lost 3 bases and the J gene lost 5 bases, with 13 bases spanning the gap. Germline-derived CDR1 and CDR2 are LNHDA and SQIVND (reference sequence). CDR3 bases: TGTGCCAGTAGTATGATTGCCGGGGGCGAGACCCAGTACTTC. Translating it yields CASSMIAGGETQYF. The entire variable domain, with the rest obtained from reference TRBV19 and TRBJ2-5, is as follows: DGGITQSPKYLFRKEGQNVTLSCEQNLNHDAMYWYRQDPGQGLRLIYYSQIVNDFQKGDIAEGYSVSREKKESFPLTVTSAQKNPTAFYLCASSMIAGGETQYFGPGTRLLVL.

The chain uses TRBV7-3 and TRBJ2-2; TRBD2 matches at 11 bases. V was pared by 2 bases and J by 1 base, with 3 bases of the junction left unmatched. CDR3 length: 17 residues. Germline values: CDR1 SGHTA, CDR2 FQGTGA. The CDR3 coding sequence is TGTGCCAGCAGCTTACAAACTAGCGGGGGGAACACCGGGGAGCTGTTTTTT. It encodes CASSLQTSGGNTGELFF.

The chain couples TRBV5-6 to TRBJ1-4, with D possibly being TRBD1 (5 bases). The CDR3 runs to 15 residues. V was shortened by 1 base and J by 7 bases, with 14 bases between the two germline ends. Germline V CDR1 and CDR2: SGHDT, YYEEEE. CDR3 sequence (DNA): TGTGCCAGCAGCTTGTCGACCAGTGGGGGTGAAAAACTGTTTTTT. This codes for CASSLSTSGGEKLFF.

V usage is TRBV2 and J usage is TRBJ2-7, with D possibly being TRBD1 (5 bases). The V end was cut by 2 bases, the J end by 2 bases, with 10 bases between. The length of the CDR3 is 14 residues. From germline, CDR1 is SNHLY and CDR2 FYNNEI. In nucleotides, the CDR3 is TGTGCCAGCAGTGAATTGACAGTCCCCTACGAGCAGTACTTC. Its protein product is CASSELTVPYEQYF.

This clone was counted a single time. The same CDR3 is also encoded by other DNA sequences in this sample. The chain combines TRBV28 with TRBJ1-5; D unresolved. Germline-derived CDR1 and CDR2 are MDHEN and SYDVKM. V lost 3 bases and J lost 0, with 9 bases in between. The CDR3 has 15 residues. The CDR3 spells CASSLRRNSNQPQHF. DNA of the CDR3: TGTGCCAGCAGTTTGCGCAGGAATAGCAATCAGCCCCAGCATTTT.

J is TRBJ1-2 and V is TRBV14; 7 bases are shared with TRBD1. V shed 1 base and J 8 bases; nucleotides not matched to a gene: 7. The CDR3 consists of 14 residues. Germline loops: CDR1 SGHDN, CDR2 FVKESK. CDR3 protein: CASSQAGGGPGYTF. CDR3 nucleotides: TGTGCCAGCAGCCAAGCAGGGGGAGGCCCCGGCTACACCTTC.

This clone was seen a few times. The chain has TRBV5-1 and TRBJ2-1; 9 bases map to TRBD2. Per the germline V gene, CDR1 is SGHRS and CDR2 is YFSETQ. There are 16 residues in the CDR3. Trimming cost V 0 bases and J 5 bases; bases outside gene matches: 6. The CDR3 reads CASSLAASGKDNEQFF. The CDR3 nucleotides read TGCGCCAGCAGCTTGGCCGCTAGCGGGAAGGACAATGAGCAGTTCTTC.

To note about this clone: One end of the junction does not line up with germline, which may come from a read error. The V and J genes are TRBV2 and TRBJ2-2; either TRBD1 or TRBD2 may supply D (6 bases each). Germline CDR1 is SNHLY and CDR2 is FYNNEI. This CDR3 spans 16 amino acids. In DNA, the CDR3 is TGTGCCAGCAGTGAAAGGGGACATCTGAACACCGGGGGGCTGTTTTTT. Translating gives CASSERGHLNTGGLFF. The variable domain in full, completed from reference TRBV2 and TRBJ2-2, reads EPEVTQTPSHQVTQMGQEVILRCVPISNHLYFYWYRQILGQKVEFLVSFYNNEISEKSEIFDDQFSVERPDGSNFTLKIRSTKLEDSAMYFCASSERGHLNTGGLFFGEGSRLTVL.

V is TRBV5-1 and J is TRBJ2-2; D is perhaps TRBD2 (6 bases). The CDR3 consists of 13 residues. The V end was cut by 4 bases, the J end by 6 bases, with 10 bases between. The V gene's germline CDR1 is SGHRS and CDR2 YFSETQ. The CDR3: CASSMEGPGELFF. CDR3 bases: TGCGCCAGCAGCATGGAGGGGCCCGGGGAGCTGTTTTTT.

This clone appeared once. V usage is TRBV5-1 and J usage is TRBJ1-5; no clear D gene. With 0 bases removed from V and 2 bases from J, the gap between germline ends came to 9 bases. Germline V gene sequence: CDR1 SGHRS, CDR2 YFSETQ. This CDR3 has 15 amino acids. CDR3 region: CASSLEGLGNQPQHF. The CDR3 DNA reads TGCGCCAGCAGCTTGGAAGGGTTGGGCAATCAGCCCCAGCATTTT.

The table lists this clone with a few counts. The J gene is TRBJ2-5, the V gene TRBV25-1; 7 bases align to TRBD1. There are 16 residues in the CDR3. Germline V CDR1 and CDR2: MGHDK, SYGVNS. J gave up 6 bases and V 1 base, and 11 bases lay outside the gene matches. In DNA form, the CDR3 reads TGTGCCAGCAGTGAATTGGACAGGACCGGTTTGCAGACCCAGTACTTC. Its protein product is CASSELDRTGLQTQYF.